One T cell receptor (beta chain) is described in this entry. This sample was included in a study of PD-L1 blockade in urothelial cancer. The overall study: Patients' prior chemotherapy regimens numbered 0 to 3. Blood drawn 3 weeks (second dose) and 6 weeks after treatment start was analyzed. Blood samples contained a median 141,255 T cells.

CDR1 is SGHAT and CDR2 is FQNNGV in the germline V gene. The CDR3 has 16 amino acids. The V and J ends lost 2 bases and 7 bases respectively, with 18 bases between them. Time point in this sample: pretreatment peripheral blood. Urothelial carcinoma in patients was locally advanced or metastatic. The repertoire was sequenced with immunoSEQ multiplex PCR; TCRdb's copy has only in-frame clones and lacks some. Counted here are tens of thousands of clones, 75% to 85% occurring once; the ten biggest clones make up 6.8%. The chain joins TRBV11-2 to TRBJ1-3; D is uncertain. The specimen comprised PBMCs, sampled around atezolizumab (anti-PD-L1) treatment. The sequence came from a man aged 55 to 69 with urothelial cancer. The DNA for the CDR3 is TGTGCCAGCAGCTTATTCCCCAATCTCCGGAGGAACACCATATATTTT. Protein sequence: CASSLFPNLRRNTIYF.